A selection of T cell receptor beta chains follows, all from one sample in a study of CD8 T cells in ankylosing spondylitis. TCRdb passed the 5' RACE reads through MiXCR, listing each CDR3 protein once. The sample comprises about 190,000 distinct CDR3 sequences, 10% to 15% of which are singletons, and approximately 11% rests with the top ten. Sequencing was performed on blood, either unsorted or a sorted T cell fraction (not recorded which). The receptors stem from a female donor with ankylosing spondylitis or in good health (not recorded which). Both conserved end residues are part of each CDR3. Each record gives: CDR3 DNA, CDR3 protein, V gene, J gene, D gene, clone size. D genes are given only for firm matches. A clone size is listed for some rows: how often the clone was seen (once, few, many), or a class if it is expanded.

CDR3 DNA: TGTGCCAGCAGCATAAATAGCAATCAGCCCCAGCATTTT
CDR3 protein: CASSINSNQPQHF
V gene: TRBV11-2
J gene: TRBJ1-5
D gene: NA
clone size: many

CDR3 DNA: TGTGCCAGCAGCGTAGTAGGGAACTATGGCTACACCTTC
CDR3 protein: CASSVVGNYGYTF
V gene: TRBV9
J gene: TRBJ1-2
D gene: NA
clone size: NA

CDR3 DNA: TGTGCCAGCTCACCGATGTCCGGGACAGGGAAATTTTACGAGCAGTACTTC
CDR3 protein: CASSPMSGTGKFYEQYF
V gene: TRBV18
J gene: TRBJ2-7
D gene: TRBD1
clone size: NA

CDR3 DNA: TGCGCCAGCAGCTTGGAACAGGTTACCTACAATGAGCAGTTCTTC
CDR3 protein: CASSLEQVTYNEQFF
V gene: TRBV5-1
J gene: TRBJ2-1
D gene: NA
clone size: many

CDR3 DNA: TGTGCCAGCAGCCCAAGGACGGTTGGACAAGAGACCCAGTACTTC
CDR3 protein: CASSPRTVGQETQYF
V gene: TRBV11-1
J gene: TRBJ2-5
D gene: NA
clone size: few

CDR3 DNA: TGTGCCAGCAGCTTAGCATCAAAAGAGACCCAGTACTTC
CDR3 protein: CASSLASKETQYF
V gene: TRBV7-2
J gene: TRBJ2-5
D gene: NA
clone size: NA

CDR3 DNA: TGTGCCAGCAGTCACAGACAGGGGGTGGAAGCTTTCTTT
CDR3 protein: CASSHRQGVEAFF
V gene: TRBV12-3/TRBV12-4
J gene: TRBJ1-1
D gene: TRBD1
clone size: many

CDR3 DNA: TGTGCCTTACAGGGGCGGTATATCCCCTTCTACGAGCAGTACTTC
CDR3 protein: CALQGRYIPFYEQYF
V gene: TRBV25-1
J gene: TRBJ2-7
D gene: TRBD1
clone size: many

CDR3 DNA: TGTGCCACCAGTGATCCTCGGACTAGCGGGAATGAGCAGTTCTTC
CDR3 protein: CATSDPRTSGNEQFF
V gene: TRBV24-1
J gene: TRBJ2-1
D gene: TRBD2
clone size: NA

CDR3 DNA: TGCGCCAGCAGCCGGACAGGACAGGGGTCAAATGAGCAGTTCTTC
CDR3 protein: CASSRTGQGSNEQFF
V gene: TRBV5-1
J gene: TRBJ2-1
D gene: TRBD1
clone size: NA